This record covers a single T cell receptor beta chain. The sample is drawn from a study of blood T cell repertoires in COVID-19. Background on the study: Researchers got acute and convalescent COVID-19 samples from the United States, Italy and Spain.

The CDR3 totals 14 residues. The germline V and J ends were trimmed by 6 bases and 6 bases, with 18 bases remaining between them. Germline-derived CDR1 and CDR2 are SQVTM and ANQGSEA. Clones were read by immunoSEQ multiplex PCR, and TCRdb kept only the in-frame ones, dropping some. The table includes some 220,000 clones, approximately 90% detected once. The sample comprised PBMCs or T cells enriched from blood (not recorded which). The chain has TRBV29-1 and TRBJ2-1; a weak D match, TRBD1 (5 bases). This sequence originates from a woman aged 18 to 35 in a cohort exposed to, infected with or recovered from COVID-19 (not recorded which). The chain's CDR3 is CSVKPGPRGNEQFF. DNA for the CDR3: TGCAGCGTAAAACCCGGACCAAGGGGCAATGAGCAGTTCTTC.